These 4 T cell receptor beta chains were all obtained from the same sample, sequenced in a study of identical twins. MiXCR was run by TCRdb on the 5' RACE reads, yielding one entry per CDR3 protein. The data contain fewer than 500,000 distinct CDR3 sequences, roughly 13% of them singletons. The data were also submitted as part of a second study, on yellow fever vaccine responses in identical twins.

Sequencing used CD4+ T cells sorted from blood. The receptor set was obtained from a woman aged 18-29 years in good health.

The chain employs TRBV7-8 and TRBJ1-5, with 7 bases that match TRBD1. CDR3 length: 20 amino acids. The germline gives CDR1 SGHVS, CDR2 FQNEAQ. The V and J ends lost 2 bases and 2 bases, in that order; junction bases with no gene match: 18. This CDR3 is CASSLYAKQGRVMGNQPQHF. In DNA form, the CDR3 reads TGTGCCAGCAGCTTATACGCGAAACAGGGGAGGGTGATGGGCAATCAGCCCCAGCATTTT.

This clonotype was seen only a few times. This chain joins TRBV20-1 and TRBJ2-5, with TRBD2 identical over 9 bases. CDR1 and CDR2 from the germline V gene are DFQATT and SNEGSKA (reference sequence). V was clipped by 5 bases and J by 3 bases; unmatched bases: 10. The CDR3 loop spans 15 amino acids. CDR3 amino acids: CSAEGGAGGEETQYF. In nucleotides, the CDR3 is TGCAGTGCTGAGGGAGGAGCGGGGGGAGAAGAGACCCAGTACTTC.

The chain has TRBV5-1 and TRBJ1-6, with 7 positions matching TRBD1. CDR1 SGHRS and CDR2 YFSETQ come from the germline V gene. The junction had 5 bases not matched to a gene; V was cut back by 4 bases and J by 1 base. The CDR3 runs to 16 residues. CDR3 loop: CASSTVTGSYNSPLHF. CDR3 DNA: TGCGCCAGCAGCACAGTGACAGGGTCCTATAATTCACCCCTCCACTTT.

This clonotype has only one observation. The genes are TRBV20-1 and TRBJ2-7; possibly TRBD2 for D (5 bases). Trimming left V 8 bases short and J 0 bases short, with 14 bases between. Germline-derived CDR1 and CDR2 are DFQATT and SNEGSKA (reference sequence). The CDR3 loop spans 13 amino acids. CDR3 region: CSFGSRDSYEQYF. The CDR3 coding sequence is TGCAGTTTTGGAAGTCGGGACTCCTACGAGCAGTACTTC.